The next 16 T cell receptor beta chains were all read from a single sample in a study of T-cell memory formation after mild COVID-19. TCRdb called the 5' RACE reads again in MiXCR, with one record for every CDR3 protein. The profile shows 250,000 or so distinct CDR3 sequences, roughly 10% of them singletons. Sequenced material: PBMCs or a T cell subset sorted from them (not recorded which). Receptors originate from a young man who had mild COVID-19 (a few samples of this study predate the infection). Cell type and time point are not known.

The chain is built from TRBV12-3 or TRBV12-4 and TRBJ2-5; D possibly corresponds to TRBD1 (7 bases). The CDR3 is 12 residues long. V shed 8 bases and J shed 5 bases, with 12 bases lying between them. The DNA of the CDR3 is TGTGCCAGCGGGAGGACAGGCGAGACCCAGTACTTC. Translation: CASGRTGETQYF.

This clonotype was found a few times. This sequence joins TRBV6-1 and TRBJ2-7, with 9 bases matching TRBD1. From germline, CDR1 is MNHNS and CDR2 SASEGT. This CDR3 comprises 13 residues. V lost 5 bases to trimming and J lost 5 bases; unmatched junction nucleotides: 4. The CDR3 loop reads CASSPDRGDEQYV. The CDR3, as DNA: TGTGCCAGCAGTCCGGACAGGGGCGACGAGCAGTACGTC.

The chain employs TRBV20-1 and TRBJ2-3, with no clear D. CDR1 DFQATT and CDR2 SNEGSKA come from the germline V gene (reference sequence). Trimming shortened V by 6 bases and J by 0 bases, and 13 bases separated the two germline ends. CDR3 length: 14 residues. CDR3 coding DNA: TGCAGTGCCAGGCAATTCACTAGCACAGATACGCAGTATTTT. Translation gives CSARQFTSTDTQYF.

The rearrangement uses TRBV20-1 and TRBJ1-6; 9 nucleotides match TRBD1. V shed 4 bases and J 6 bases; nucleotides not matched to a gene: 1. CDR3 size: 13 residues. The germline gives CDR1 DFQATT, CDR2 SNEGSKA (reference sequence). The CDR3 here is CSANRGPNSPLHF. Written as DNA, the CDR3 is TGCAGTGCTAACAGGGGGCCTAATTCACCCCTCCACTTT.

In this sample, this clonotype turned up a few times. This chain joins TRBV5-1 and TRBJ2-5; unclear D gene. Trimming removed 0 bases from V and 5 bases from J, with 11 bases in between. Germline V gives CDR1 SGHRS, CDR2 YFSETQ. The CDR3 spans 14 residues. CDR3 bases: TGCGCCAGCAGCTTGGGCCTCCGACGGGAGACCCAGTACTTC. Amino acids: CASSLGLRRETQYF.

J is TRBJ1-3 and V is TRBV5-1; D call uncertain. In germline, CDR1 is SGHRS, CDR2 YFSETQ. CDR3 size: 14 residues. Trimming shortened V by 0 bases and J by 2 bases, and 6 bases separated the two germline ends. The CDR3 region has the DNA TGCGCCAGCAGCTTGGATCCGACTGGAAACACCATATATTTT. Encoded protein: CASSLDPTGNTIYF.

V and J are TRBV4-3 and TRBJ1-2; 7 bases line up with TRBD1. The CDR3 is made up of 15 amino acids. Germline values: CDR1 LGHNA, CDR2 YSLEER. With 3 bases clipped from V and 4 bases from J, the junction kept 8 bases outside the gene matches. The CDR3 sequence: CASSQTLTGFYGYTF. In nucleotides, the CDR3 is TGCGCCAGCAGCCAGACGCTGACAGGGTTCTATGGCTACACCTTC.

CDR3 in amino acids: CASSRISGPNTEAFF. The CDR3 nucleotides read TGCGCCAGCAGCCGGATTTCCGGGCCAAACACTGAAGCTTTCTTT. The chain couples TRBV5-1 to TRBJ1-1, with no clear D. CDR1 is SGHRS and CDR2 is YFSETQ in the germline V gene. With 4 bases removed from V and 2 bases from J, the gap between germline ends came to 15 bases. The CDR3 length is 15 residues.

This clonotype was picked up a small number of times. The chain is built from TRBV19 and TRBJ2-2; 7 nucleotides align to TRBD1. Trimming cost V 6 bases and J 3 bases; bases outside gene matches: 4. CDR1 and CDR2 from the germline V gene are LNHDA and SQIVND (reference sequence). The CDR3 spans 14 residues. In DNA, the CDR3 is TGTGCCAGTAGACAAACAGGGGACACCGGGGAGCTGTTTTTT. Translated: CASRQTGDTGELFF.

This clonotype was detected ten times or more. The genes are TRBV2 and TRBJ1-6; the D gene is possibly TRBD1 (6 bases). The germline V gene has CDR1 SNHLY and CDR2 FYNNEI. The CDR3 loop spans 13 amino acids. Deletions cut 4 bases from V and 8 bases from J, with 9 bases between. The CDR3 loop is CASSGDTYSPLHF. DNA for the CDR3: TGTGCCAGCAGTGGGGACACATATTCACCCCTCCACTTT.

V gene TRBV6-2 or TRBV6-3 combines with J gene TRBJ2-7; no reliable D call. Germline V gene lookup returns CDR1 MNHEY and CDR2 SVGEGT. The CDR3 has 14 amino acids. V lost 3 bases to trimming and J lost 9 bases, with 18 bases between them. CDR3 nucleotide sequence: TGTGCCAGCAGTTATCTGGAATCAGATGTGGCGCAGTACTTC. Protein: CASSYLESDVAQYF.

The chain combines TRBV18 with TRBJ1-2; 9 nucleotides align to TRBD1. Losses at the gene ends were 3 bases for V and 4 bases for J; bases not matched to a gene: 3. The germline gives CDR1 KGHSH, CDR2 LQKENI. This CDR3 contains 14 residues. CDR3 sequence (DNA): TGTGCCAGCTCACCTACAGGGGGCAGCTATGGCTACACCTTC. Amino acids: CASSPTGGSYGYTF.

This clonotype was recorded a few times. V gene TRBV10-3 combines with J gene TRBJ1-5; a possible D gene is TRBD1 (6 bases). There are 13 residues in the CDR3. The V end was cut by 10 bases, the J end by 4 bases, with 14 bases between. In germline, CDR1 is ENHRY, CDR2 SYGVKD. The CDR3 here is CATAARGNQPQHF. The CDR3 DNA sequence: TGTGCCACTGCGGCGAGGGGGAATCAGCCCCAGCATTTT.

This clonotype was observed a few times. The V gene is TRBV20-1, the J gene TRBJ2-2; D uncertain. This CDR3 contains 13 residues. Germline values: CDR1 DFQATT, CDR2 SNEGSKA (reference sequence). V lost 2 bases and J lost 3, with 7 bases in between. As DNA, the CDR3 is TGCAGTGCTAGACGGGTGGACACCGGGGAGCTGTTTTTT. Translated, it gives CSARRVDTGELFF.

The chain combines TRBV5-8 with TRBJ2-1, with D hard to call. Trimming stripped 4 bases from V and 10 bases from J, with 12 bases between. This CDR3 comprises 12 residues. Germline V gene data show CDR1 as SGHTS and CDR2 as YDEGEE. The CDR3 DNA sequence: TGTGCCAGCAGCCCTAGTGGGTTGGAGCAGTTCTTC. This sequence encodes CASSPSGLEQFF.

The chain recombines TRBV6-6 with TRBJ2-7, with D perhaps TRBD1 (5 bases). V lost 5 bases and J 4 bases, leaving 18 bases between the germline ends. This CDR3 comprises 15 residues. Germline V gene sequence: CDR1 MNHNY, CDR2 SVGAGI (reference sequence). CDR3 in DNA: TGTGCCAGCAGTCGCGCAGGGCAGGTCCATTACGAGCAGTACGTC. Translated: CASSRAGQVHYEQYV.